A selection of T cell receptor beta chains follows, all from one sample in a study of blood T cell repertoires in COVID-19. Profiling relied on immunoSEQ multiplex PCR, and the TCRdb table lists in-frame clones only, not all of them. The table includes 150,000 to 200,000 clones, nearly 90% detected once. Sequenced material: peripheral blood. These receptors were taken from a man in his 60s with active or convalescent COVID-19. CDR3s include the opening cysteine and the closing phenylalanine or tryptophan.

CDR3 protein: CASRVPTGNTEAFF
V gene: TRBV19
J gene: TRBJ1-1

CDR3 protein: CASSPGTTDTQYF
V gene: TRBV5-6
J gene: TRBJ2-3

CDR3 protein: CASSNEDSLYGYTF
V gene: TRBV5-1
J gene: TRBJ1-2

CDR3 protein: CASSLEGSGELFF
V gene: TRBV7-9
J gene: TRBJ2-2

CDR3 protein: CASSGDSYEQYF
V gene: TRBV2
J gene: TRBJ2-7

CDR3 protein: CASVPRGAGYGYTF
V gene: TRBV2
J gene: TRBJ1-2

CDR3 protein: CAWSVGSGSHSTFF
V gene: TRBV30
J gene: TRBJ1-1

CDR3 protein: CASSGRDFTDTQYF
V gene: TRBV7-9
J gene: TRBJ2-3

CDR3 protein: CASSQGRDRGLNEQFF
V gene: TRBV4-1
J gene: TRBJ2-1

CDR3 protein: CSVTGGLPYNEQFF
V gene: TRBV29-1
J gene: TRBJ2-1

CDR3 protein: CASSRGAGVVDTQYF
V gene: TRBV5-4
J gene: TRBJ2-3

CDR3 protein: CASSFDEARGYTF
V gene: TRBV5-4
J gene: TRBJ1-2

CDR3 protein: CASSSGTSGLYEQYF
V gene: TRBV11-2
J gene: TRBJ2-7

CDR3 protein: CASSLTSGVTGQPQHF
V gene: TRBV27
J gene: TRBJ1-5

CDR3 protein: CASRVLKPGQGKDTEAFF
V gene: TRBV27
J gene: TRBJ1-1

CDR3 protein: CASSIRSGTGVVQPQHF
V gene: TRBV19
J gene: TRBJ1-5

CDR3 protein: CASSQPYRGRSTGELFF
V gene: TRBV4-1
J gene: TRBJ2-2

CDR3 protein: CASSDRGLFNEQYF
V gene: TRBV6-1
J gene: TRBJ2-7

CDR3 protein: CACDVGTGPNEKLFF
V gene: TRBV30
J gene: TRBJ1-4

CDR3 protein: CASSLDSGSYEQYF
V gene: TRBV11-2
J gene: TRBJ2-7

CDR3 protein: CASSAGGSGNTIYF
V gene: TRBV19
J gene: TRBJ1-3

CDR3 protein: CSARKGQANTGELFF
V gene: TRBV29-1
J gene: TRBJ2-2

CDR3 protein: CASSRPGGTEAFF
V gene: TRBV11-2
J gene: TRBJ1-1